This passage covers 12 T cell receptor beta chains from one sample sequenced in a study of response to subunit inactivated influenza vaccine. TCRdb re-derived calls from the RT-PCR reads in MiXCR, one entry per CDR3 protein. The table has roughly 650,000 distinct CDR3 sequences, about a sixth seen once; the top ten hold approximately 10%. The sample here was PBMCs from blood, taken about 12 days after vaccination. The receptors come from a man aged 45 to 65 who received an inactivated influenza vaccine.

This clonotype was counted a few times. The chain links TRBV29-1 to TRBJ1-2; D gene unclear. The CDR3 is 13 amino acids. V was shortened by 0 bases and J by 2 bases, with 7 bases between the two germline ends. Germline CDR1 SQVTM, CDR2 ANQGSEA. The CDR3 DNA follows: TGCAGCGTTGAAGAGGGCAGGAACTATGGCTACACCTTC. Translation gives CSVEEGRNYGYTF.

The V call is TRBV7-9, the J call TRBJ2-1, with 9 bases that match TRBD1. V lost 5 bases, J lost 8 bases, and 7 bases stayed unmatched. Germline CDR1 SEHNR, CDR2 FQNEAQ (reference sequence). The CDR3 is made up of 14 amino acids. Here the CDR3 DNA reads TGTGCCAGCAGCACCCGGACAGGGGTGTATGAGCAGTTCTTC. This codes for CASSTRTGVYEQFF.

This clonotype was counted many times. The chain links TRBV12-3 or TRBV12-4 to TRBJ2-2; D unclear. Trimming took off 3 bases at V and 5 bases at J, with 7 bases between the two ends. The CDR3 has 13 residues. In DNA, the CDR3 is TGTGCCAGCAGTTTCTTGGGTACCGGGGAGCTGTTTTTT. Encoded protein: CASSFLGTGELFF.

Only a few counts were recorded for this clonotype. The chain combines TRBV6-2 or TRBV6-3 with TRBJ2-5, with D possibly matching TRBD1 (8 bases). V was cut by 0 bases and J by 7 bases, with 12 bases left in between. This CDR3 is built from 14 residues. From germline, CDR1 is MNHEY and CDR2 SVGEGT. CDR3 in DNA: TGTGCCAGCAGTTACTCGACAGGGGAGGGGACCCAGTACTTC. It codes for CASSYSTGEGTQYF.

The J gene is TRBJ2-7, the V gene TRBV27, with 10 positions matching TRBD1. The germline V gene has CDR1 MNHEY and CDR2 SMNVEV (reference sequence). J lost 3 bases, V lost 5 bases, and 4 bases had no gene match. CDR3 length equals 14 residues. DNA of the CDR3: TGTGCCAGCAGTCCGACAGGGGGCAACTACGAGCAGTACTTC. This sequence encodes CASSPTGGNYEQYF.

This clonotype has ten or more counts. The V and J genes are TRBV12-3 or TRBV12-4 and TRBJ1-1; D unclear. V gave up 2 bases and J gave up 5 bases, with 12 bases separating them. The CDR3 length is 14 residues. The CDR3 protein is CASSLRREWTEAFF. CDR3 DNA sequence: TGTGCCAGCAGTTTAAGGAGGGAATGGACTGAAGCTTTCTTT.

The chain joins TRBV20-1 to TRBJ1-2, with 9 bases lining up with TRBD1. The junction had 15 bases not matched to a gene; V was cut back by 3 bases and J by 7 bases. This CDR3 contains 16 residues. CDR1 DFQATT and CDR2 SNEGSKA come from the germline V gene (reference sequence). The CDR3 DNA reads as TGCAGTGCTAGCTTCGGGGCATCCGGGACAGGGTCTGGCTACACCTTC. This translates into CSASFGASGTGSGYTF.

The chain recombines TRBV11-2 with TRBJ2-7, with TRBD1 matching 9 bases. J was trimmed by 1 base and V by 1 base; bases with no gene match: 5. CDR1 and CDR2 from the germline V gene are SGHAT and FQNNGV. The CDR3 is 16 amino acids. CDR3 residues: CASSLARTGASYEQYF. DNA for the CDR3: TGTGCCAGCAGCTTAGCTCGGACAGGGGCGTCCTACGAGCAGTACTTC.

This clonotype has only a few counts. Here the CDR3 DNA reads TGTGCCAGCAGCTTCCAGGCCTCAGGCCAAGAGACCCAGTACTTC. The encoded protein is CASSFQASGQETQYF. The gene calls are TRBV7-9 and TRBJ2-5; no clear D gene. Deletions cut 3 bases from V and 1 base from J, with 12 bases between. Germline-derived CDR1 and CDR2 are SEHNR and FQNEAQ (reference sequence). The CDR3 sequence is 15 residues long.

This clonotype was seen only a few times. This chain links TRBV20-1 with TRBJ1-1, with D uncertain. Germline-derived CDR1 and CDR2 are DFQATT and SNEGSKA (reference sequence). Trimming removed 1 base from V and 5 bases from J, with 11 bases in between. This CDR3 is 13 amino acids long. The CDR3 region has the DNA TGCAGTGCTAGAGTTTCGCGGGAGACTGAAGCTTTCTTT. Translating gives CSARVSRETEAFF.

Only a few counts were recorded for this clonotype. CDR3 region: CASLGFSDTQYF. The CDR3 DNA reads TGCGCCAGCTTAGGGTTCTCAGATACGCAGTATTTT. The gene calls are TRBV5-1 and TRBJ2-3; D is undetermined. The germline V gene encodes CDR1 SGHRS and CDR2 YFSETQ. With 7 bases removed from V and 4 bases from J, the gap between germline ends came to 10 bases. The CDR3 contains 12 residues.

The chain employs TRBV12-3 or TRBV12-4 and TRBJ1-2; D call uncertain. The CDR3 extends over 14 amino acids. V was cut by 2 bases and J by 0 bases, with 7 bases left in between. CDR3 sequence: CASSLKVTNYGYTF. The DNA for the CDR3 is TGTGCCAGCAGTTTAAAGGTGACTAACTATGGCTACACCTTC.